These T cell receptor beta chains were read from a single sample in a study of Graves' ophthalmopathy and Graves' hyperthyroidism. TCRdb independently ran MiXCR on the multiplex PCR reads; one entry per CDR3 protein. The table lists about 740,000 distinct CDR3 sequences, about 44% of them singletons. Material for sequencing was peripheral blood. These receptors originate from an adult man with Graves' ophthalmopathy. CDR3s include the opening cysteine and the closing phenylalanine or tryptophan. Each record gives: V gene, J gene, CDR3 protein.

TRBV10-3	TRBJ2-7	CAISESLAESSYEQYF
TRBV10-3	TRBJ2-6	CAISEDRVAGANVLTF
TRBV24-1	TRBJ1-5	CASSYTYVGTTNQPQHF
TRBV29-1	TRBJ1-5	CSSRGQPSTQPQHF
TRBV10-3	TRBJ1-5	CAISNRDRITSNQPQHF
TRBV7-3	TRBJ2-2	CASSQDAAWDTGELFF
TRBV7-6	TRBJ2-6	CASSTSGLGGSGANVLTF
TRBV10-3	TRBJ1-1	CAISESEWGFF
TRBV7-2	TRBJ2-5	CASRGTEALSPETQYF
TRBV20-1	TRBJ1-6	CSVKGPGNSPLHF
TRBV7-9	TRBJ1-5	CASSRVNRPQHF
TRBV12-5	TRBJ1-1	CASGLNRGRAFF
TRBV29-1	TRBJ1-5	CSVRGAGDQPQHF
TRBV10-3	TRBJ2-7	CASSLLGPPYEQYF
TRBV7-8	TRBJ2-7	CASDGGGYERYF
TRBV29-1	TRBJ1-1	CSSPGWTEAFF
TRBV25-1	TRBJ2-2	CASSSRTVSNTGELFF
TRBV7-9	TRBJ1-1	CASSPAGTAHTEAFF
TRBV10-3	TRBJ1-1	CAISAWDRDLNTEAFF
TRBV7-3	TRBJ2-5	CASSSAGTRETQYF
TRBV2	TRBJ1-1	CASRGRRLNTEAFF
TRBV25-1	TRBJ2-2	CASSSRTGTGELFF
TRBV7-9	TRBJ2-3	CASSLFQSDTQYF
TRBV7-9	TRBJ2-6	CASGGEARANVLTF
TRBV11-2	TRBJ1-1	CASSSDRRGEAFF
TRBV5-1	TRBJ2-7	CASSLDWEVGELYF
TRBV9	TRBJ2-7	CASSAGGRDPYEQYF
TRBV2	TRBJ2-7	CASSEIGQGGEQYF
TRBV10-3	TRBJ1-1	CAISVSSSSLGSNTEAFF
TRBV29-1	TRBJ1-2	CSVGGGHDYGYTF
TRBV10-3	TRBJ1-5	CAISGQTRNQPQHF
TRBV7-9	TRBJ2-7	CASSLAGGRRSYEQYF
TRBV29-1	TRBJ1-1	CSVEGQNTEAFF
TRBV11-2	TRBJ2-7	CASSLVSNQHYEQYF
TRBV19	TRBJ1-2	CASTIRGTGYTF
TRBV5-1	TRBJ2-7	CASSRRTDTSYEQYF
TRBV10-1	TRBJ2-2	CATSGEGTGELFF
TRBV4-1	TRBJ2-5	CASSHSWTGQETQYF
TRBV20-1	TRBJ2-5	CSASGVPPQYF
TRBV24-1	TRBJ1-5	CATSGGQETQHF
TRBV7-9	TRBJ1-4	CASSFEADFNEKLFF